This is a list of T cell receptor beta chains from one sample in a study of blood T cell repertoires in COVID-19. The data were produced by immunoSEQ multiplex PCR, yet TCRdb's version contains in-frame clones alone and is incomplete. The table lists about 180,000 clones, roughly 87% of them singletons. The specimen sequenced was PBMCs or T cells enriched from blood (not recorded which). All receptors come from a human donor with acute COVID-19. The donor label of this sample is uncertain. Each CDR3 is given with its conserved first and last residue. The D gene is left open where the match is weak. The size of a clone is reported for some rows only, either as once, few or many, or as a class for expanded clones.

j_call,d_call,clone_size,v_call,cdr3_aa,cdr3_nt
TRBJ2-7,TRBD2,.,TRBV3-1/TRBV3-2,CASSQDRWLAGQSYEQYF,TGTGCCAGCAGCCAAGATCGATGGCTAGCGGGGCAATCCTACGAGCAGTACTTC
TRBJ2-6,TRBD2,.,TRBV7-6,CASSLGTSGFSGANVLTF,TGTGCCAGCAGCTTAGGGACTAGCGGCTTTTCTGGGGCCAACGTCCTGACTTTC
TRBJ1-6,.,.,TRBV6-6,CASSYSGDSPLHF,TGTGCCAGCAGTTACTCCGGGGATTCACCCCTCCACTTT
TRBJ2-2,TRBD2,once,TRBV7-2,CASSLGLAGGDTTGELFF,TGTGCCAGCAGCCTGGGACTAGCGGGGGGGGATACCACCGGGGAGCTGTTTTTT
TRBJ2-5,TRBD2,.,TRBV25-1,CASSRLAGGGETQYF,TGTGCCAGCAGTCGACTAGCGGGGGGAGGGGAGACCCAGTACTTC
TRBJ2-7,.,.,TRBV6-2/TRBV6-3,CASSSMETTYEQYF,TGTGCCAGCAGTAGCATGGAGACGACCTACGAGCAGTACTTC
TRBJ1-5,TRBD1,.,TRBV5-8,CASSPWTGDNPIGQPQHF,TGTGCCAGCAGTCCCTGGACAGGGGATAACCCCATAGGACAGCCCCAGCATTTT
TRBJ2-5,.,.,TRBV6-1,CASSEVGTTGRETQYF,TGTGCCAGCAGTGAAGTTGGAACCACAGGTCGAGAGACCCAGTACTTC
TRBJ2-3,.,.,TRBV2,CASEGGAGDTQYF,TGTGCCAGCGAAGGGGGGGCTGGAGATACGCAGTATTTT
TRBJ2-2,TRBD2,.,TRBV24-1,CATSDLGLGGTGELFF,TGTGCCACCAGTGATTTGGGCCTCGGGGGGACCGGGGAGCTGTTTTTT
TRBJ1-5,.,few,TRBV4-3,CASSQEWTEYNQPQHF,TGCGCCAGCAGCCAAGAATGGACAGAATACAATCAGCCCCAGCATTTT
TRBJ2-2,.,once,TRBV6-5,CASSSKTNPGTGELFF,TGTGCCAGCAGTTCCAAGACTAATCCCGGAACCGGGGAGCTGTTTTTT
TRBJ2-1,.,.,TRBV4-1,CASSQRGGDGYNEQFF,TGCGCCAGCAGCCAACGGGGCGGGGACGGCTACAATGAGCAGTTCTTC
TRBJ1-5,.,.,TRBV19,CASSIGSGDNQPQHF,TGTGCCAGTAGTATCGGGTCGGGGGACAATCAGCCCCAGCATTTT
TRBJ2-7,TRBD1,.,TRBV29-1,CSGLGQSPYEQYF,TGCAGCGGGTTGGGACAGTCCCCCTACGAGCAGTACTTC
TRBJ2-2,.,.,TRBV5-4,CASSSGNLFWGELFF,TGTGCCAGCAGCTCAGGGAATTTGTTTTGGGGGGAGCTGTTTTTT
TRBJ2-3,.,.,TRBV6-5,CASSSLRQATDTQYF,TGTGCCAGCAGTTCCCTCAGGCAGGCCACAGATACGCAGTATTTT
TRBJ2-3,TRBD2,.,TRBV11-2,CASSQETGLEGWGTDTQYF,TGTGCCAGCAGCCAAGAGACGGGACTAGAGGGGTGGGGCACAGATACGCAGTATTTT
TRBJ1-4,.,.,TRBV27,CASSPGWGGTGKLFF,TGTGCCAGCAGCCCGGGTTGGGGGGGCACGGGAAAACTGTTTTTT
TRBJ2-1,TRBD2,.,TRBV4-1,CASSQHGGGTSYNEQFF,TGCGCCAGCAGCCAGCATGGCGGGGGGACTTCCTACAATGAGCAGTTCTTC
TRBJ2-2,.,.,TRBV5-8,CASSWRAGELFF,TGTGCCAGCAGCTGGAGAGCCGGGGAGCTGTTTTTT
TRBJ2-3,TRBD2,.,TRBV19,CASSLTSGALADTQYF,TGTGCCAGTAGTTTGACTAGCGGGGCGTTGGCAGATACGCAGTATTTT
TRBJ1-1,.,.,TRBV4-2,CASSQVGGTEAFF,TGTGCCAGCAGCCAGGTGGGGGGGACTGAAGCTTTCTTT
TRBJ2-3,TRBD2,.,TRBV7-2,CASSLVAGRTDTQYF,TGTGCCAGCAGCTTAGTAGCGGGGCGCACAGATACGCAGTATTTT
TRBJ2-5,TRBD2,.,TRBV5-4,CASSTGLAGEDQETQYF,TGTGCCAGCAGCACCGGACTAGCGGGGGAGGACCAAGAGACCCAGTACTTC
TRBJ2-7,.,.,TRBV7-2,CASSLGGTSSYEQYF,TGTGCCAGCAGCTTAGGCGGGACGAGCTCCTACGAGCAGTACTTC
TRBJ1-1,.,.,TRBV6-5,CASTSLGDGPEAFF,TGTGCCAGCACCTCCTTAGGGGATGGTCCTGAAGCTTTCTTT
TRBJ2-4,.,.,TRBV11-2,CASSLNPGAKNIQYF,TGTGCCAGCAGCCTGAACCCCGGGGCCAAAAACATTCAGTACTTC
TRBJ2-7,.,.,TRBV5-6,CASSLLSEQYF,TGTGCCAGCAGCTTGTTATCTGAGCAGTACTTC
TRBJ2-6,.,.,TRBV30,CAGIAADHSGANVLTF,TGTGCCGGAATAGCGGCGGACCACTCTGGGGCCAACGTCCTGACTTTC
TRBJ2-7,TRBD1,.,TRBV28,CASRGPGQELYEQYF,TGTGCCAGCAGGGGGCCGGGACAGGAGCTCTACGAGCAGTACTTC
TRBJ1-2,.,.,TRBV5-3,CARSPESLRGYTF,TGTGCCAGAAGCCCTGAATCGCTGCGGGGCTACACCTTC
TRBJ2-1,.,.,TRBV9,CASSGHTSSSYNEQFF,TGTGCCAGCAGCGGACATACTAGTAGCTCCTACAATGAGCAGTTCTTC
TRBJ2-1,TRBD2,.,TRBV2,CASSGPGGAGNEQFF,TGTGCCAGCAGTGGACCCGGGGGGGCCGGGAATGAGCAGTTCTTC
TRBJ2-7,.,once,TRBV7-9,CASSSEGRNSYEQYF,TGTGCCAGCAGCTCCGAGGGCAGGAACTCCTACGAGCAGTACTTC
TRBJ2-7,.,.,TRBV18,CASSSEGDEQYF,TGTGCCAGCTCCTCAGAGGGAGACGAGCAGTACTTC
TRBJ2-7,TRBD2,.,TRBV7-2,CASSLRAFGRDEQYF,TGTGCCAGCAGCCTTAGGGCCTTTGGGAGGGACGAGCAGTACTTC
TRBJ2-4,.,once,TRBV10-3,CAISEAGPGKENIQYF,TGTGCCATCAGTGAGGCGGGACCAGGGAAGGAAAACATTCAGTACTTC
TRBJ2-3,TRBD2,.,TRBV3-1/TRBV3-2,CASSHVSSGGTSTDTQYF,TGTGCCAGCAGCCACGTCTCTAGCGGGGGGACTAGCACAGATACGCAGTATTTT
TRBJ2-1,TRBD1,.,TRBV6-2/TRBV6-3,CASSYSGQGNEQFF,TGTGCCAGCAGTTACTCGGGACAGGGGAATGAGCAGTTCTTC
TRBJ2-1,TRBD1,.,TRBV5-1,CASRSLGQGAFPSSNEQFF,TGCGCCAGCAGAAGCCTTGGGCAGGGGGCTTTCCCCTCTTCCAATGAGCAGTTCTTC
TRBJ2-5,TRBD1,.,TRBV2,CASSERRTGPETQYF,TGTGCCAGCAGTGAAAGGAGGACAGGGCCAGAGACCCAGTACTTC
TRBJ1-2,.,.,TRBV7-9,CASTPSGSRTSYGYTF,TGTGCCAGCACCCCCTCAGGAAGTAGGACTTCCTATGGCTACACCTTC
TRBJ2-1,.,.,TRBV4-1,CASSQDEDSYNEQFF,TGCGCCAGCAGCCAAGATGAGGACAGCTACAATGAGCAGTTCTTC
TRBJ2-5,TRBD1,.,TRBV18,CASSRDRGSGETQYF,TGTGCCAGCTCACGCGACAGGGGGAGCGGAGAGACCCAGTACTTC
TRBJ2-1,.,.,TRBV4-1,CASSQVSGVGYNEQFF,TGCGCCAGCAGCCAAGTTTCGGGGGTTGGCTACAATGAGCAGTTCTTC
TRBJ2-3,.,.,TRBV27,CASSLRAGWDTQYF,TGTGCCAGCAGTTTAAGGGCAGGGTGGGATACGCAGTATTTT
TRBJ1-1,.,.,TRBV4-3,CASSQDTSRVRMNTEAFF,TGCGCCAGCAGCCAAGATACAAGCAGGGTGAGAATGAACACTGAAGCTTTCTTT
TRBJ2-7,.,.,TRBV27,CASSLQGPPYEQYF,TGTGCCAGCAGTTTACAGGGTCCCCCCTACGAGCAGTACTTC
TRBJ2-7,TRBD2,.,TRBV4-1,CASSPRGTSFQQYF,TGCGCCAGCAGCCCGCGTGGGACTAGTTTTCAGCAGTACTTC
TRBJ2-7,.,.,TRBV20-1,CSARLIYEQYF,TGCAGTGCTAGGTTAATCTACGAGCAGTACTTC
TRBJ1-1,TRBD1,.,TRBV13,CASSLRQGSTEAFF,TGTGCCAGCAGCCTAAGACAGGGGAGCACTGAAGCTTTCTTT